This TCR beta chain originates from a study of blood T cell repertoires in COVID-19. This clone was seen once. Clones were read by immunoSEQ multiplex PCR, and TCRdb kept only the in-frame ones, dropping some. The sample consists of 98,000 or so clones, over 80% of them appearing once. This CDR3 has 14 residues. The V and J ends lost 4 bases and 7 bases respectively, with 14 bases between them. Germline values: CDR1 SGHRS, CDR2 YFSETQ. V usage is TRBV5-1 and J usage is TRBJ2-2; D might be TRBD2 (5 bases). The sequence was obtained from a woman in her 70s with acute or convalescent COVID-19. Input material: peripheral blood. In DNA, the CDR3 is TGCGCCAGCAGCCGAGGGAGTTATGACGGGGAGCTGTTTTTT. This gives the protein CASSRGSYDGELFF.